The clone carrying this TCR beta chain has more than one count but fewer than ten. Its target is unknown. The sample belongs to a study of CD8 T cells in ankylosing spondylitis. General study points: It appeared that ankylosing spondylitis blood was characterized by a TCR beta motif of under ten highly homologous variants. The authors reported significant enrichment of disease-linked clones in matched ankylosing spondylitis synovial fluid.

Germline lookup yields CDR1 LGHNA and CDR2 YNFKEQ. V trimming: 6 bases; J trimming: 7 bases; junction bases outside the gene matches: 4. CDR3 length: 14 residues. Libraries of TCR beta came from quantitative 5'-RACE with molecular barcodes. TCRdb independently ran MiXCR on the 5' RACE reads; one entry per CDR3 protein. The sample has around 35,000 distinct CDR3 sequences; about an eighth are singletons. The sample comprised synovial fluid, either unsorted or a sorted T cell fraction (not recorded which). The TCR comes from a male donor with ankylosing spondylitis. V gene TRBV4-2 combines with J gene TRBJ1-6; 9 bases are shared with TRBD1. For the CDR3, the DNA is TGTGCCAGCAGTGACGGGACAGGGAATTCACCCCTCCACTTT. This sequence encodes CASSDGTGNSPLHF.